This T cell receptor beta chain was captured by sequencing in a study of vaccination and CD4 T cells after COVID-19. Study-level information: Post-vaccine sampling followed dose two by a median about 69 days (range 14 to 241). Whole-study results and caveats: Spike mono-reactivity applied to 304 of 307 vaccine-specific clones detected in convalescent patients.

Sequencing of the DNA from cultured CD4+ T cells was carried out with the Oncomine TCR Beta short-read assay. Using its own MiXCR run on the PCR reads, TCRdb lists one record per CDR3 protein. The sample has 15,000 to 20,000 distinct CDR3 sequences; roughly 40% are singletons. Treatment described: roughly 11-day PBMC culture with coronavirus spike peptide pools or control peptides (ViraFEST assay). In regard to this clonotype: Antigen specificity is unknown.

The CDR3 spans 15 residues. The gene calls are TRBV21-1 and TRBJ1-5; the D call TRBD1 from the table was never checked on the DNA. TRBV21-1 is a pseudogene segment. The sequencing used CD4+ T cells from blood, cultured in vitro, collected before SARS-CoV-2 vaccination. The sequence was obtained from a human donor who had recovered from COVID-19. CDR3 region: CASSKPTGSNQPQHF. In DNA form, the CDR3 reads TGTGCCAGCAGCAAACCAACAGGGAGCAATCAGCCCCAGCATTTT.